These 2 T cell receptor beta chains originate from one sample sequenced in a study of post-analysis software for immune sequencing data. Regarding the study as a whole: In patients, TRBV5-6, TRBV5-1 and TRBV20-1 belonged to about five TRBV segments found more frequently than in controls.

Unique molecular identifiers were present in the TCR beta cDNA libraries. TCRdb reprocessed the PCR reads via MiXCR and lists one record per CDR3 protein. The repertoire holds 750,000 to 900,000 distinct CDR3 sequences, with around 46% as singletons. These receptors' targets are unknown. Sequenced: blood. The receptors come from a girl aged 10-17 years with multiple sclerosis.

J is TRBJ2-1 and V is TRBV5-1; perhaps TRBD2 as D (6 bases). CDR1 and CDR2 from the germline V gene are SGHRS and YFSETQ. V lost 0 bases and J lost 6, with 10 bases in between. The CDR3 has 14 amino acids. CDR3 residues: CASSLEDGSNEQFF. The CDR3 nucleotides are TGCGCCAGCAGCTTGGAAGACGGGAGCAATGAGCAGTTCTTC.

This rearrangement joins TRBV12-3 or TRBV12-4 to TRBJ1-5, with D hard to call. Deletions cut 6 bases from V and 4 bases from J, with 10 bases between. The CDR3 is 13 residues long. For the CDR3, the DNA is TGTGCCAGCAGAGGACGGAAAAATCAGCCCCAGCATTTT. Translated: CASRGRKNQPQHF.